This is a list of T cell receptor beta chains from one sample in a study of T cells in localized non-small cell lung cancer. The table came from immunoSEQ multiplex PCR; TCRdb's copy has only in-frame clones and leaves some out. The sample has around 41,000 clones, approximately 83% seen once. The sequences come from PBMCs, collected before any cancer treatment. The receptors were gathered from a man aged 40-75 years with stage II lung adenocarcinoma. The CDR3 runs from the conserved cysteine through the conserved F or W. D genes are given only for firm matches. Size values are once, few and many counts, or a class for expanded clones, and some rows have none.

v_gene	abundance	d_gene	j_gene	len	CDR3nt	CDR3aa
TRBV5-4	NA	NA	TRBJ1-5	13	TGTGCCAGCAGCCCGGGACTTAACCAGCCCCAGCATTTT	CASSPGLNQPQHF
TRBV4-1	NA	TRBD2	TRBJ2-3	16	TGCGCCAGCAGCCCAGTAGCGGGGGGGATCACAGATACGCAGTATTTT	CASSPVAGGITDTQYF
TRBV5-5	NA	NA	TRBJ1-2	14	TGTGCCAGCAGCTTGGGCCAGGCGCCCTATGGCTACACCTTC	CASSLGQAPYGYTF
TRBV19	NA	TRBD1	TRBJ1-5	16	TGTGCCAGTAGATCCCCTTCCGGGACAGGTAATCAGCCCCAGCATTTT	CASRSPSGTGNQPQHF
TRBV7-7	NA	TRBD1	TRBJ2-1	18	TGTGCCAGCAGCTTAAGGGACAGGGGAGTTTTCACCTACAATGAGCAGTTCTTC	CASSLRDRGVFTYNEQFF
TRBV27	NA	NA	TRBJ2-3	17	TGTGCCAGCAGTGCCAGGGGCGGGGCAACTAGCACAGATACGCAGTATTTT	CASSARGGATSTDTQYF
TRBV4-2	NA	TRBD2	TRBJ2-3	14	TGTGCGGTCGGGGCGGGGGGGGCCCCAGATACGCAGTATTTT	CAVGAGGAPDTQYF
TRBV14	NA	NA	TRBJ1-1	15	TGTGCCAGCAGCCAAGAGGGAACAGGCCACACTGAAGCTTTCTTT	CASSQEGTGHTEAFF
TRBV5-6	NA	NA	TRBJ2-3	11	TGTGCCAGCAGCTCCTCGGATACGCAGTATTTT	CASSSSDTQYF
TRBV11-2	NA	NA	TRBJ2-7	13	TGTGCCAGCAGCTTAGAGAATTTCGGGGAGCAGTACTTC	CASSLENFGEQYF
TRBV9	NA	TRBD1	TRBJ1-1	15	TGTGCCAGCAGCGTCTTACAGGGGGCGAACACTGAAGCTTTCTTT	CASSVLQGANTEAFF
TRBV5-1	few	NA	TRBJ2-7	13	TGCGCCAGCAGCTTGGAACAGGGTTACGAGCAGTACTTC	CASSLEQGYEQYF
TRBV9	NA	TRBD2	TRBJ2-1	15	TGTGCCAGCAGCGTCGGGGGGGCCGCCTACAATGAGCAGTTCTTC	CASSVGGAAYNEQFF
TRBV28	NA	NA	TRBJ2-5	16	TGTGCCAGCAGTTTATACGACACCGAGACCCAAGAGACCCAGTACTTC	CASSLYDTETQETQYF
TRBV5-1	NA	NA	TRBJ2-1	14	TGCGCCAGCAGCTTAATGACGGATACCGACGAGCAGTTCTTC	CASSLMTDTDEQFF
TRBV2	NA	NA	TRBJ2-2	13	TGTGCCAGCCGCTGGACCGAGACCGGGGAGCTGTTTTTT	CASRWTETGELFF
TRBV7-2	NA	NA	TRBJ1-5	13	TGTGCCAGCAGCTTCAGCCTCATTCAGCCCCAGCATTTT	CASSFSLIQPQHF